The rows below give T cell receptor beta chains drawn from one sample of a study of blood T cell repertoires in COVID-19. Here immunoSEQ multiplex PCR was the method, and the copy in TCRdb shows in-frame clones only, minus some. The profile shows tens of thousands of clones, around 86% of them singletons. The sample taken for sequencing was peripheral blood. The receptors come from a man aged 55 to 70 with acute or convalescent COVID-19. The CDR3 runs from the conserved cysteine through the conserved F or W. D genes are given only for firm matches. Not every row has a clone size; where given, it reads once, few, many or a size class.

CDR3,DNA,V,size,D,J
CASKDSTYRPDTQYF,TGTGCCAGTAAAGACAGCACCTACCGCCCAGATACGCAGTATTTT,TRBV19,-,-,TRBJ2-3
CASSLPGSGYTF,TGTGCCAGCAGTTTGCCGGGATCCGGCTACACCTTC,TRBV12-3/TRBV12-4,-,-,TRBJ1-2
CASSSRGGLGDTQYF,TGTGCCAGCAGTTCACGTGGGGGACTCGGAGATACGCAGTATTTT,TRBV6-6,once,-,TRBJ2-3
CASRVGQGKDTQYF,TGTGCCAGCAGGGTTGGACAGGGGAAGGATACGCAGTATTTT,TRBV6-6,-,TRBD1,TRBJ2-3
CASSLGPQGSSYEQYF,TGTGCCAGCAGCTTAGGGCCGCAGGGTAGCTCCTACGAGCAGTACTTC,TRBV7-2,few,-,TRBJ2-7
CASSISTGLANEKLFF,TGTGCCAGTAGTATTTCGACAGGGTTGGCTAATGAAAAACTGTTTTTT,TRBV19,-,TRBD1,TRBJ1-4
CASSQVVGGPWNTGELFF,TGTGCCAGCAGCCAAGTGGTGGGAGGGCCTTGGAACACCGGGGAGCTGTTTTTT,TRBV4-2,-,TRBD2,TRBJ2-2
CASSRGDFRGQGASEQYF,TGCGCCAGCAGTCGAGGCGACTTCCGGGGACAGGGGGCGTCCGAGCAGTACTTC,TRBV5-1,-,TRBD1,TRBJ2-7
CASSQGTSGVYEQYF,TGTGCCAGCAGCCAAGGGACTAGCGGAGTCTACGAGCAGTACTTC,TRBV4-2,-,TRBD2,TRBJ2-7
CASSLGGRLYEQYF,TGTGCCAGCAGCTTGGGGGGGCGACTCTACGAGCAGTACTTC,TRBV5-4,-,-,TRBJ2-7
CASRGHSNQPQHF,TGTGCCAGCAGGGGACATAGCAATCAGCCCCAGCATTTT,TRBV2,few,-,TRBJ1-5
CSVEVAGTYNEQFF,TGCAGCGTTGAAGTAGCGGGGACTTACAATGAGCAGTTCTTC,TRBV29-1,-,TRBD2,TRBJ2-1
CASSPPSGVGETQYF,TGTGCCAGCAGTCCCCCCTCAGGGGTAGGGGAGACCCAGTACTTC,TRBV6-2/TRBV6-3,-,-,TRBJ2-5
CASSLTPTGRQETQYF,TGTGCCAGCAGCTTAACGCCCACAGGGAGACAAGAGACCCAGTACTTC,TRBV7-3,-,-,TRBJ2-5
CASSLAGVVADTQYF,TGCGCCAGCAGCTTGGCGGGGGTGGTTGCAGATACGCAGTATTTT,TRBV5-1,-,-,TRBJ2-3
CASSSGSEYTQYF,TGTGCCAGCAGCTCCGGGTCAGAATATACGCAGTATTTT,TRBV11-3,-,-,TRBJ2-3
CSARDWWTQYF,TGCAGTGCCCGGGACTGGTGGACCCAGTACTTC,TRBV20-1,-,-,TRBJ2-5
CASSLLTGVNQPQHF,TGTGCCAGCAGTTTACTAACAGGGGTAAATCAGCCCCAGCATTTT,TRBV6-2/TRBV6-3,-,TRBD1,TRBJ1-5
CASSLNTGTYGYTF,TGTGCCAGCAGCCTAAACACAGGGACCTATGGCTACACCTTC,TRBV27,-,-,TRBJ1-2
CASTADRVRGEQYF,TGCGCCAGCACCGCAGACAGGGTGAGGGGCGAGCAGTACTTC,TRBV5-1,-,TRBD1,TRBJ2-7
CASSLPGGNQPQHF,TGTGCCAGCAGCTTACCAGGGGGCAATCAGCCCCAGCATTTT,TRBV7-8,-,-,TRBJ1-5
CAISETGVNTEAFF,TGTGCCATCAGTGAAACCGGGGTGAACACTGAAGCTTTCTTT,TRBV10-3,once,-,TRBJ1-1
CAWSRPTGIVSF,TGTGCCTGGAGTAGGCCGACGGGAATAGTAAGTTTT,TRBV30,once,-,TRBJ1-3
CASSLGSVSDNEQFF,TGTGCCAGCAGCTTAGGGTCAGTAAGCGACAATGAGCAGTTCTTC,TRBV7-8,-,-,TRBJ2-1
CSVTGTVNTEAFF,TGCAGCGTCACCGGGACAGTGAACACTGAAGCTTTCTTT,TRBV29-1,once,TRBD1,TRBJ1-1
CASSYTSGSLQETQYF,TGTGCCAGCAGTTACACTAGCGGGAGTCTTCAAGAGACCCAGTACTTC,TRBV27,-,TRBD2,TRBJ2-5
CASSQDLRVNQPQHF,TGCGCCAGCAGCCAAGATCTACGGGTGAATCAGCCCCAGCATTTT,TRBV4-1,-,-,TRBJ1-5
CASSLTRGSPLHF,TGTGCCAGCAGCTTAACTCGGGGTTCACCCCTCCACTTT,TRBV7-3,-,-,TRBJ1-6
CASSNRGAGNTIYF,TGTGCCAGCAGCAATAGGGGTGCTGGAAACACCATATATTTT,TRBV27,few,-,TRBJ1-3
CASTRGGSGNEQFF,TGTGCCAGCACCCGCGGCGGGAGCGGGAATGAGCAGTTCTTC,TRBV6-5,-,TRBD2,TRBJ2-1
CASPRYRDRNGEQYF,TGTGCCAGCCCCCGATACCGGGACAGAAATGGGGAGCAGTACTTC,TRBV6-5,-,TRBD1,TRBJ2-7
CASSYGTGVVGTEAFF,TGTGCCAGCAGTTATGGGACAGGGGTCGTTGGGACTGAAGCTTTCTTT,TRBV6-5,-,TRBD1,TRBJ1-1
CASSPTVSGGVIGNTIYF,TGTGCCAGCAGCCCAACGGTGTCAGGGGGCGTCATTGGAAACACCATATATTTT,TRBV4-2,-,TRBD1,TRBJ1-3
CASSGGQGGYNEQFF,TGCGCCAGCAGCGGAGGACAGGGAGGGTACAATGAGCAGTTCTTC,TRBV5-1,-,-,TRBJ2-1
CSVGTGGNTEAFF,TGCAGCGTTGGGACAGGGGGGAACACTGAAGCTTTCTTT,TRBV29-1,-,TRBD1,TRBJ1-1
CASSPLGLAGGSYEQYF,TGCGCCAGCAGCCCTCTCGGACTAGCGGGAGGGTCCTACGAGCAGTACTTC,TRBV5-1,-,TRBD2,TRBJ2-7
CASSDGTSGFQDTQYF,TGTGCCAGTAGCGACGGGACTAGCGGGTTCCAAGATACGCAGTATTTT,TRBV19,-,TRBD2,TRBJ2-3
CASSLIGMTTYEQYF,TGTGCCAGCAGTTTAATCGGGATGACAACCTACGAGCAGTACTTC,TRBV27,-,-,TRBJ2-7
CASRYGYGYTF,TGTGCCAGTAGATACGGCTATGGCTACACCTTC,TRBV19,-,-,TRBJ1-2
CASSSSGGATGANVLTF,TGTGCCAGCAGCTCTAGCGGGGGGGCTACTGGGGCCAACGTCCTGACTTTC,TRBV9,-,TRBD2,TRBJ2-6
CASSGGADGETQYF,TGTGCCAGTAGCGGGGGAGCCGACGGGGAGACCCAGTACTTC,TRBV19,-,-,TRBJ2-5
CASSLSGSRETQYF,TGCGCCAGCAGCTTGAGCGGGAGTAGGGAGACCCAGTACTTC,TRBV5-1,-,TRBD2,TRBJ2-5
CASSLDGGYYGYTF,TGTGCCAGCAGCTTGGATGGGGGGTACTATGGCTACACCTTC,TRBV5-4,-,-,TRBJ1-2
CASSQDPTRENEQFF,TGTGCCAGCAGCCAAGATCCGACGAGGGAAAATGAGCAGTTCTTC,TRBV3-1/TRBV3-2,-,-,TRBJ2-1
CSAARTPEQFF,TGCAGTGCGGCCCGGACACCCGAGCAGTTCTTC,TRBV20-1,-,-,TRBJ2-1
CASSRGTGAMYNEQFF,TGTGCCAGTAGTAGGGGGACAGGGGCAATGTACAATGAGCAGTTCTTC,TRBV19,-,TRBD1,TRBJ2-1
CASSISGGSSYEQYF,TGCGCCAGCAGCATTAGCGGGGGAAGCTCCTACGAGCAGTACTTC,TRBV5-1,-,TRBD2,TRBJ2-7
CASSPLDRAHSYEQYF,TGTGCCAGCAGCCCCCTGGACAGGGCCCACTCCTACGAGCAGTACTTC,TRBV7-9,few,TRBD1,TRBJ2-7
CASSYPDRGPMGETQYF,TGTGCCAGCAGTTACCCGGACAGGGGGCCTATGGGGGAGACCCAGTACTTC,TRBV6-2/TRBV6-3,once,TRBD1,TRBJ2-5
CASSQDVGQGNQPQHF,TGCGCCAGCAGCCAAGATGTTGGGCAGGGCAATCAGCCCCAGCATTTT,TRBV4-3,-,-,TRBJ1-5
CASSQDAGTKRAQYF,TGCGCCAGCAGCCAAGATGCTGGAACCAAGAGGGCCCAGTACTTC,TRBV4-3,-,-,TRBJ2-5
CASSVGVRDRGQETQYF,TGTGCCAGCAGCGTAGGGGTCCGGGACAGGGGTCAGGAGACCCAGTACTTC,TRBV9,-,TRBD1,TRBJ2-5
CASSKGEVGQMNTEAFF,TGTGCCAGCAGCAAAGGAGAGGTGGGACAGATGAACACTGAAGCTTTCTTT,TRBV21-1,-,-,TRBJ1-1
CAWSEEIVGTDTQYF,TGTGCCTGGTCGGAGGAAATTGTGGGCACAGATACGCAGTATTTT,TRBV30,-,-,TRBJ2-3